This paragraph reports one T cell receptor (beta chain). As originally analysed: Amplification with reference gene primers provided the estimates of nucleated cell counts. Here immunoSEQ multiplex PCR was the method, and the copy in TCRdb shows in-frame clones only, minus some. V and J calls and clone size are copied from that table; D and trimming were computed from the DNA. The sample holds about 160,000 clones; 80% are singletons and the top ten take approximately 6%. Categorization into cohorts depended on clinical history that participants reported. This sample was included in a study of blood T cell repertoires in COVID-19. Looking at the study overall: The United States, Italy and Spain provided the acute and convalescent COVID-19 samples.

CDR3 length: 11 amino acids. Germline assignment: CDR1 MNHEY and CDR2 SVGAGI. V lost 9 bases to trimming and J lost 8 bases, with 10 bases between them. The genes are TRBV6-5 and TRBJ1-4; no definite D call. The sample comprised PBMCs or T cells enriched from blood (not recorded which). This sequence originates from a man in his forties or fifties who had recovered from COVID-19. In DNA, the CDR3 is TGTGCCAGTACGGGAGGGGAAAAACTGTTTTTT. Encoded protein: CASTGGEKLFF.